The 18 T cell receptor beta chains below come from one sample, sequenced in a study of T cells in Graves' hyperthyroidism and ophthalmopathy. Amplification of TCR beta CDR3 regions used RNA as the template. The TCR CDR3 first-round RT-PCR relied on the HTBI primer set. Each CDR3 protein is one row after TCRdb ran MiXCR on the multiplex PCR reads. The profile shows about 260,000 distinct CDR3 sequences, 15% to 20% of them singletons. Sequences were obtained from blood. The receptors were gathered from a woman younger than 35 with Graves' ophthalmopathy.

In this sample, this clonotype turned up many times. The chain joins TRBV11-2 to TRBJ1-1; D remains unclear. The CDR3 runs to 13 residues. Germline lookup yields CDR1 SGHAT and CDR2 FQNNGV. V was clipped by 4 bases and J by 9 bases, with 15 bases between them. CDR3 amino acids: CASSSRSQGKAFF. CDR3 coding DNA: TGTGCCAGCAGCTCTCGATCGCAAGGGAAAGCTTTCTTT.

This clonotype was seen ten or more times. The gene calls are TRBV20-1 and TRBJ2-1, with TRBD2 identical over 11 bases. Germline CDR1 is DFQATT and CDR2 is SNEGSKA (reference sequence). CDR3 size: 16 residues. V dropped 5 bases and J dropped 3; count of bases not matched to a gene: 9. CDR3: CSAHPETSGNYNEQFF. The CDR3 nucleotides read TGCAGTGCTCACCCCGAGACTAGCGGGAACTACAATGAGCAGTTCTTC.

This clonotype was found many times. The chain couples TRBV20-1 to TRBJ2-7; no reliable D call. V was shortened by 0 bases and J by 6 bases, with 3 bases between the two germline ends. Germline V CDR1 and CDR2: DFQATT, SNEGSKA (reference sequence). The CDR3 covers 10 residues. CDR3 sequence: CSARDTEQYF. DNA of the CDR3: TGCAGTGCTAGAGATACCGAGCAGTACTTC.

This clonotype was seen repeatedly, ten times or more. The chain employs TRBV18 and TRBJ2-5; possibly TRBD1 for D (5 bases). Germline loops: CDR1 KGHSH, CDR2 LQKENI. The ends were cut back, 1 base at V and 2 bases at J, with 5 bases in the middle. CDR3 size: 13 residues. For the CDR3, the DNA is TGTGCCAGCTCACCACGACAGCAAGAGACCCAGTACTTC. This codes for CASSPRQQETQYF.

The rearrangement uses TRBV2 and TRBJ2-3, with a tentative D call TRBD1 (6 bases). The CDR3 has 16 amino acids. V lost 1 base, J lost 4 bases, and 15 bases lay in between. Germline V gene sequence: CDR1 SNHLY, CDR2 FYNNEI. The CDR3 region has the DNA TGTGCCAGCAGTGAAGATCGCAGGGGTGGGGCAGATACGCAGTATTTT. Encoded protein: CASSEDRRGGADTQYF.

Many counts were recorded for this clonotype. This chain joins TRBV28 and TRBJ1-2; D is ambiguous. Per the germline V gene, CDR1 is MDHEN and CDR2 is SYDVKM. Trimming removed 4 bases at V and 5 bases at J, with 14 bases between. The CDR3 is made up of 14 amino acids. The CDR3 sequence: CASSSRGGPYGYTF. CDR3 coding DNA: TGTGCCAGCAGTTCCCGCGGAGGACCTTATGGCTACACCTTC.

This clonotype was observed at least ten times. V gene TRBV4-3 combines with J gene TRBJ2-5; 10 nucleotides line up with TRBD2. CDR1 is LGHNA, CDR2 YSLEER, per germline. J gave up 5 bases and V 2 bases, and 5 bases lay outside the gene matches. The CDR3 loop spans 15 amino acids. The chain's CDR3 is CASSQTSGKGETQYF. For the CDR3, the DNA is TGCGCCAGCAGCCAAACTAGCGGGAAGGGGGAGACCCAGTACTTC.

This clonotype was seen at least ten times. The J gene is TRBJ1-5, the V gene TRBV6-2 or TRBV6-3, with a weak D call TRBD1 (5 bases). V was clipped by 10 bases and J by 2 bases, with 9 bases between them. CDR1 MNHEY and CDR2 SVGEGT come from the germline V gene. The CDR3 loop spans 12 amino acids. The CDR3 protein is CATRDGNQPQHF. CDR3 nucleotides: TGTGCCACCAGGGACGGCAATCAGCCCCAGCATTTT.

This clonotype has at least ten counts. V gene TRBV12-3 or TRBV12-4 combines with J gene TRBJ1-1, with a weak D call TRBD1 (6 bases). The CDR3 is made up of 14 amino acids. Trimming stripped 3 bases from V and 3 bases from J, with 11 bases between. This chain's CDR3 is CASSLFKGDTEAFF. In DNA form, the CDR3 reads TGTGCCAGCAGTTTGTTTAAGGGGGACACTGAAGCTTTCTTT.

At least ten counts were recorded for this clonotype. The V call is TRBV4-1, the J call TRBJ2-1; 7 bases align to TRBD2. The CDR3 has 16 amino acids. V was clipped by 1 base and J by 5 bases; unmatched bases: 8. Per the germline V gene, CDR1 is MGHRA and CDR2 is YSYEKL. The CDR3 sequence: CASSQVDGRENNEQFF. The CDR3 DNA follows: TGCGCCAGCAGCCAAGTTGATGGGAGGGAAAACAATGAGCAGTTCTTC.

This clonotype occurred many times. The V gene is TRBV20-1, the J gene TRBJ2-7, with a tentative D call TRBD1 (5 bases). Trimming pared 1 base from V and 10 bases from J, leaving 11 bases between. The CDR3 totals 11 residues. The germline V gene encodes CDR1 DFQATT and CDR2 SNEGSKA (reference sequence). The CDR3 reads CSARVRGEQYF. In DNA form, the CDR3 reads TGCAGTGCTAGAGTAAGGGGCGAACAGTACTTC.

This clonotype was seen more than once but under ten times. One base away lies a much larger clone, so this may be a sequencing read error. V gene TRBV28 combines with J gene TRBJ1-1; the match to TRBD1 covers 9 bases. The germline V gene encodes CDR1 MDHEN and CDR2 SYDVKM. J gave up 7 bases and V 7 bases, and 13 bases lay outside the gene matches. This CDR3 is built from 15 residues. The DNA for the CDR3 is TGTGCCAGCACCACCGGGACAGGGTCCAGTGGTGAAGCTTTCTTT. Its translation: CASTTGTGSSGEAFF.

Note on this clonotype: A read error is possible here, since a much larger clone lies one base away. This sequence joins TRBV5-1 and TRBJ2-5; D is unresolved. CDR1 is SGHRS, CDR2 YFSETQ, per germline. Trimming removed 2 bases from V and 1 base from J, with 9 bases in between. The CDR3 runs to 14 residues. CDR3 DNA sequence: TGCGCCAGCAGCTTCTGGACCGCCCAAGAGACCCAGTACTTC. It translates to CASSFWTAQETQYF.

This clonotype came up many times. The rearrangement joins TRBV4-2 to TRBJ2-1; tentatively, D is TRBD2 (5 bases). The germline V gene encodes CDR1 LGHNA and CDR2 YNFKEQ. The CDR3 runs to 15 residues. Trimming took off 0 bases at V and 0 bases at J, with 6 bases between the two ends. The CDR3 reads CASSQEGSSYNEQFF. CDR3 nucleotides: TGTGCCAGCAGCCAAGAGGGGAGCTCCTACAATGAGCAGTTCTTC.

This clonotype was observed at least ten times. CDR3 sequence (DNA): TGTGCCAGCAGCTTGCAACAGGGGACAGCGCAGTACTTC. Residues: CASSLQQGTAQYF. This chain connects TRBV11-2 to TRBJ2-7; 7 positions agree with TRBD1. CDR3 length equals 13 residues. Germline V gene sequence: CDR1 SGHAT, CDR2 FQNNGV. With V trimmed by 3 bases and J by 9 bases, 8 bases remained unmatched.

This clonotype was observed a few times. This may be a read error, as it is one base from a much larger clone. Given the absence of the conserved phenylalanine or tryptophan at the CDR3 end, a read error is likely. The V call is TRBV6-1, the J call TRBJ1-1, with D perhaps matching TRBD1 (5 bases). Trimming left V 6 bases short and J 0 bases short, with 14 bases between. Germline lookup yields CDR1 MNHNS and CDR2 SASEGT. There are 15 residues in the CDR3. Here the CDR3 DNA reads TGTGCCAGCAGGTTTTGGGGCGGGGTGAACACTGAAGCTTTCGTT. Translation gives CASRFWGGVNTEAFV.

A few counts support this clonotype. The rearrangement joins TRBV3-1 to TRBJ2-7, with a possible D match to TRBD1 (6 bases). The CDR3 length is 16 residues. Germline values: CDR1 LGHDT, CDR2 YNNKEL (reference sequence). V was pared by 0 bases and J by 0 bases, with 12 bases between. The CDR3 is CASSQDRGQSSYEQYF. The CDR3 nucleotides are TGTGCCAGCAGCCAAGACAGGGGCCAGAGCTCCTACGAGCAGTACTTC.

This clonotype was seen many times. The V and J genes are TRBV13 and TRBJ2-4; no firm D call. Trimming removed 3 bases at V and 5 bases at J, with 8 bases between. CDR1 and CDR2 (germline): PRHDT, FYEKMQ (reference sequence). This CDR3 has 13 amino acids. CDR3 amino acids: CASSFRSENIQYF. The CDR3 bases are TGTGCCAGCAGCTTTCGTTCCGAAAACATTCAGTACTTC.